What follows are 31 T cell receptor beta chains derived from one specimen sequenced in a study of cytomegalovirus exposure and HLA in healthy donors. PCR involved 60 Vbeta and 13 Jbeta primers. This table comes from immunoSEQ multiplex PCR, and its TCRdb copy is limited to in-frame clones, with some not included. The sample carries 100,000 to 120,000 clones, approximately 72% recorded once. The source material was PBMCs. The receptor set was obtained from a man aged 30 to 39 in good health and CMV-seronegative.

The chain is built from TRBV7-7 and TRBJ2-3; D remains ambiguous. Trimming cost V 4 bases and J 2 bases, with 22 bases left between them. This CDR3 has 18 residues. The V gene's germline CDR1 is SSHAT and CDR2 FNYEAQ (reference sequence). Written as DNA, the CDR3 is TGTGCCAGCAGCTCCTCGGGTCCTTCGGAACCGCACACAGATACGCAGTATTTT. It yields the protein CASSSSGPSEPHTDTQYF.

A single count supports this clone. This CDR3 reads CASRDNRRSNTGELFF. CDR3 bases: TGCGCCAGCAGGGATAACAGGCGATCGAACACCGGGGAGCTGTTTTTT. This sequence joins TRBV4-1 and TRBJ2-2; the D gene is possibly TRBD1 (5 bases). The ends were cut back, 6 bases at V and 0 bases at J, with 14 bases in the middle. CDR1 is MGHRA, CDR2 YSYEKL, per germline. This CDR3 region has 16 residues.

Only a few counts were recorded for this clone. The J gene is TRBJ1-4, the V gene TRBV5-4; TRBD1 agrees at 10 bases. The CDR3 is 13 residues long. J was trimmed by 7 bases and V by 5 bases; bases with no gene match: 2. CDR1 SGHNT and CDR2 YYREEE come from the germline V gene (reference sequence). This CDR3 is CASSWDRGEKLFF. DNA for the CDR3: TGTGCCAGCAGTTGGGACAGGGGTGAAAAACTGTTTTTT. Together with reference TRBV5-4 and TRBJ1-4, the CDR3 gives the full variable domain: ETGVTQSPTHLIKTRGQQVTLRCSSQSGHNTVSWYQQALGQGPQFIFQYYREEENGRGNFPPRFSGLQFPNYSSELNVNALELDDSALYLCASSWDRGEKLFFGSGTQLSVL.

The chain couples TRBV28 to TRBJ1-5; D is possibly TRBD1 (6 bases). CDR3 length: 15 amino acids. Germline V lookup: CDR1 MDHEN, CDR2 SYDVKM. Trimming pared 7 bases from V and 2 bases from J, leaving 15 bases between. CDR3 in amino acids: CASINQGPGNQPQHF. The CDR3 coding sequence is TGTGCCAGCATTAATCAGGGGCCTGGCAATCAGCCCCAGCATTTT.

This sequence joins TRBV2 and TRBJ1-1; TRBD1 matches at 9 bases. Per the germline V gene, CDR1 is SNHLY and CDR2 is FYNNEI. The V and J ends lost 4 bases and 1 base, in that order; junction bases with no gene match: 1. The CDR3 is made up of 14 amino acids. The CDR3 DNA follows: TGTGCCAGCAGTGTGACAGGGGGGAACACTGAAGCTTTCTTT. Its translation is CASSVTGGNTEAFF.

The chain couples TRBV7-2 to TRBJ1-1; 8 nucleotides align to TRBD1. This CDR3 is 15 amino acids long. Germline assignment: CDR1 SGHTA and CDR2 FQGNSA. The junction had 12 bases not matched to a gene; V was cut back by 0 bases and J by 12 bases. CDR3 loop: CASSLAQGASRVPFF. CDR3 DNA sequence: TGTGCCAGCAGCTTAGCGCAGGGGGCGTCGAGAGTGCCTTTCTTT.

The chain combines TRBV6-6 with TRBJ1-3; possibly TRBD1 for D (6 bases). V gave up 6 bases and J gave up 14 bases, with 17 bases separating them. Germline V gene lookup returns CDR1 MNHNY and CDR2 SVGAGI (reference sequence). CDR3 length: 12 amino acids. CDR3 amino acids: CASSQLQGQVYF. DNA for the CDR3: TGTGCCAGCAGCCAACTCCAGGGGCAAGTATATTTT.

CDR3 bases: TGTGCCAGCAGTGCGCAGGGGGCTTCGGTGGAGACCCAGTACTTC. Translating gives CASSAQGASVETQYF. The chain couples TRBV2 to TRBJ2-5, with 8 bases fitting TRBD1. The CDR3 totals 15 residues. The germline V gene has CDR1 SNHLY and CDR2 FYNNEI. With 4 bases clipped from V and 5 bases from J, the junction kept 9 bases outside the gene matches.

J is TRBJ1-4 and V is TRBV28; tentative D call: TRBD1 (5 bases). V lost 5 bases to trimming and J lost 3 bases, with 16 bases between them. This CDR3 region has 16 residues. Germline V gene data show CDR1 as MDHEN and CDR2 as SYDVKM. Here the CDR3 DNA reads TGTGCCAGCAGTCCCTACATGGGGGGGGCTAATGAAAAACTGTTTTTT. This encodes CASSPYMGGANEKLFF.

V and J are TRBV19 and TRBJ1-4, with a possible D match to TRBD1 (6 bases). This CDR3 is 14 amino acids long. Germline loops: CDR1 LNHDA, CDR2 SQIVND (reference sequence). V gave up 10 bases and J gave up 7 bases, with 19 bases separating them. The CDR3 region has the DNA TGTGCCACAACCTCCACAGGGATTGGTGAAAAACTGTTTTTT. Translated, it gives CATTSTGIGEKLFF.

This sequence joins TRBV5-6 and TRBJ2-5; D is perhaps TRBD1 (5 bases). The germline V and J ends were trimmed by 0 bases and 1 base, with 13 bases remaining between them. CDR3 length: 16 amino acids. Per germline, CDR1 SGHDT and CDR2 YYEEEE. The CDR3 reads CASSLGPGSVQETQYF. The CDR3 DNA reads TGTGCCAGCAGCTTGGGTCCAGGGTCAGTCCAAGAGACCCAGTACTTC.

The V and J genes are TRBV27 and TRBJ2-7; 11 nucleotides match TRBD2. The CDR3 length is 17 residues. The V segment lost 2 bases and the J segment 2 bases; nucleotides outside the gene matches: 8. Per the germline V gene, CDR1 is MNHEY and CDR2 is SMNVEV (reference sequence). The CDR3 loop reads CASSLKASSGGPYEQYF. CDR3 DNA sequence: TGTGCCAGCAGTTTAAAGGCGTCTAGCGGGGGGCCCTACGAGCAGTACTTC.

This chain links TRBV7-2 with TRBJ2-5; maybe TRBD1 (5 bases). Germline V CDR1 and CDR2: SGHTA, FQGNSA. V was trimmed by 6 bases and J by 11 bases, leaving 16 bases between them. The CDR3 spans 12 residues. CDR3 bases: TGTGCCAGCAGGTCCCCAGGGTTCGGGCAGTACTTC. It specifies CASRSPGFGQYF.

The CDR3 region is CASSPWGDPEKLFF. DNA for the CDR3: TGTGCCAGCAGTCCCTGGGGGGACCCCGAAAAACTGTTTTTT. The rearrangement links TRBV6-6 to TRBJ1-4, with D possibly being TRBD1 (5 bases). The CDR3 is made up of 14 amino acids. CDR1 and CDR2 (germline): MNHNY, SVGAGI (reference sequence). Trimming cost V 5 bases and J 8 bases, with 15 bases left between them.

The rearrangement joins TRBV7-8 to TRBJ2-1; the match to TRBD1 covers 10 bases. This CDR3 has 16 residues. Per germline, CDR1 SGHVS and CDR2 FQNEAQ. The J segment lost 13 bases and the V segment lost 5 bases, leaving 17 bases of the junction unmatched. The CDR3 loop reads CASSLLTGGREETQFF. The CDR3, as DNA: TGTGCCAGCAGCCTGCTGACAGGGGGCAGGGAAGAGACCCAGTTCTTC.

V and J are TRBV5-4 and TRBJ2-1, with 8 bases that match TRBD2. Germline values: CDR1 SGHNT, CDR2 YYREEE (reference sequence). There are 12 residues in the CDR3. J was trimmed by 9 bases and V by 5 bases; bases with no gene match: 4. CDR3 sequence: CASRAGDSEQFF. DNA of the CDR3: TGTGCCAGCAGAGCGGGAGATAGTGAGCAGTTCTTC.

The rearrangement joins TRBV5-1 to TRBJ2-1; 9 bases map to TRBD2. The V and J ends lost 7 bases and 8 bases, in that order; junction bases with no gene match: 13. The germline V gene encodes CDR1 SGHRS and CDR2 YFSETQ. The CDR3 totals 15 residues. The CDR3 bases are TGCGCCAGCCATATTGCGGGAGGGCCTTCTTATGAGCAGTTCTTC. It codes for CASHIAGGPSYEQFF. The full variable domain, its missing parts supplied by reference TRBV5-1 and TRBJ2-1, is KAGVTQTPRYLIKTRGQQVTLSCSPISGHRSVSWYQQTPGQGLQFLFEYFSETQRNKGNFPGRFSGRQFSNSRSEMNVSTLELGDSALYLCASHIAGGPSYEQFFGPGTRLTVL.

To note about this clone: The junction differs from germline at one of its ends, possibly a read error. The CDR3 nucleotides are TGCAGCTTTGAGGGGCCCTGGGGACAGTTTTTCACAGATACGCAGTATTTT. Translated: CSFEGPWGQFFTDTQYF. The chain carries TRBV29-1 and TRBJ2-3; 7 bases agree with TRBD1. This CDR3 region has 17 residues. CDR1 SQVTM and CDR2 ANQGSEA come from the germline V gene.

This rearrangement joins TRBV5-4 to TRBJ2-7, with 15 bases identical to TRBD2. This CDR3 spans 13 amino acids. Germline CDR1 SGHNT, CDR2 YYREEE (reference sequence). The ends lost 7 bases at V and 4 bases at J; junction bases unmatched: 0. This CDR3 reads CASGLAGGYEQYF. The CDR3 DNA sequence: TGTGCCAGCGGACTAGCGGGAGGGTACGAGCAGTACTTC.

The CDR3 here is CASSPDKNYGYTF. The CDR3 bases are TGTGCCAGCAGCCCTGACAAGAACTATGGCTACACCTTC. This chain connects TRBV5-4 to TRBJ1-2, with D unclear. The CDR3 covers 13 residues. Germline V CDR1 and CDR2: SGHNT, YYREEE (reference sequence). V was trimmed by 4 bases and J by 2 bases, leaving 9 bases between them.

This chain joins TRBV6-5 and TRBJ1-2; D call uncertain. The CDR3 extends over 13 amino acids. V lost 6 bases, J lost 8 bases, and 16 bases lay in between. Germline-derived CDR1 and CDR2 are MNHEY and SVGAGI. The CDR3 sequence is CASSLPSNHGYTF. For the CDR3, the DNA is TGTGCCAGCAGCCTGCCTTCTAACCACGGCTACACCTTC.

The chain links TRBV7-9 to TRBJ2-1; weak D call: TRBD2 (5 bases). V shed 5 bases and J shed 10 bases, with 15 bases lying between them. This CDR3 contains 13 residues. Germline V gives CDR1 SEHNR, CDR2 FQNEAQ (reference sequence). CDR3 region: CASSVSGLGEQFF. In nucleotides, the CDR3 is TGTGCCAGCAGCGTCAGCGGCCTAGGGGAGCAGTTCTTC.

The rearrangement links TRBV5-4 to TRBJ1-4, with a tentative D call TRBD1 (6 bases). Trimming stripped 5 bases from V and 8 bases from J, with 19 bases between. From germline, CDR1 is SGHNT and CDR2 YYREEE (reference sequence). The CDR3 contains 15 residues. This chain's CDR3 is CASSTLGQGTEKLFF. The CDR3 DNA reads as TGTGCCAGCAGTACCCTCGGGCAGGGGACAGAAAAACTGTTTTTT.

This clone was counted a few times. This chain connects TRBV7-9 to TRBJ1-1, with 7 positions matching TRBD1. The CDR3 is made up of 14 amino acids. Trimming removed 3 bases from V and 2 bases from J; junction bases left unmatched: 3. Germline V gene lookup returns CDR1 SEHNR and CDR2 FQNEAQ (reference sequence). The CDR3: CASSFGTANTEAFF. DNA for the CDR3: TGTGCCAGCAGCTTCGGGACAGCTAACACTGAAGCTTTCTTT.

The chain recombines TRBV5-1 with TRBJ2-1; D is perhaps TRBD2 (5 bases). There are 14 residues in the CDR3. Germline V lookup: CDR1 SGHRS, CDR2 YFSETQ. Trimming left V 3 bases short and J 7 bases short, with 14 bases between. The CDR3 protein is CASSSLTGFNEQFF. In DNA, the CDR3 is TGCGCCAGCAGCTCCCTCACGGGGTTTAATGAGCAGTTCTTC.

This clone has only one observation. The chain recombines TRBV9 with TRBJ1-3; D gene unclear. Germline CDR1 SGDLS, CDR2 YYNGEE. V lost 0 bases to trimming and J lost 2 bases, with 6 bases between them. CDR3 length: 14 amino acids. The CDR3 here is CASSVGGTGNTIYF. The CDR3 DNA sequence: TGTGCCAGCAGCGTAGGAGGGACTGGAAACACCATATATTTT.

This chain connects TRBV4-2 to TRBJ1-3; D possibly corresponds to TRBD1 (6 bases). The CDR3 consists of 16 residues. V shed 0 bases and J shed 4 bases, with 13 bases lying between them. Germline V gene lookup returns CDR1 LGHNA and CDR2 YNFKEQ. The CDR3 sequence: CASSQDRGQGGNTIYF. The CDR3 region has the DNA TGTGCCAGCAGCCAAGATAGAGGCCAGGGGGGAAACACCATATATTTT.

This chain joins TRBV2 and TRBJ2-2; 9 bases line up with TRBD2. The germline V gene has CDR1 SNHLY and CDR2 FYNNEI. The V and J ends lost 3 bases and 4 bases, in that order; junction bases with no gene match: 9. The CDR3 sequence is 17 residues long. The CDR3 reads CASSDRRAGGRTGELFF. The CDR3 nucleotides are TGTGCCAGCAGTGACCGACGAGCGGGGGGACGCACCGGGGAGCTGTTTTTT.

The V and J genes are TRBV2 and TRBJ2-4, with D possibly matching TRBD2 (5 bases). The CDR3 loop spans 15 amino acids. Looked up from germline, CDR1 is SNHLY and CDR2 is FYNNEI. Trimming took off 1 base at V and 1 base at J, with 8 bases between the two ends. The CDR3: CASSEGGLAKNIQYF. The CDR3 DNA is TGTGCCAGCAGTGAAGGAGGGTTGGCCAAAAACATTCAGTACTTC.

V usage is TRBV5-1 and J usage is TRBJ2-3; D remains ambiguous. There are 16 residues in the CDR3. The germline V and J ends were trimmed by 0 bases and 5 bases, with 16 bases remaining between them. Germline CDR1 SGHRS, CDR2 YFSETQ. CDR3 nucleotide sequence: TGCGCCAGCAGCTTGGCTTCGCATACCTACGGAGATACGCAGTATTTT. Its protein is CASSLASHTYGDTQYF. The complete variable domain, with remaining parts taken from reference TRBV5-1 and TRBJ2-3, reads KAGVTQTPRYLIKTRGQQVTLSCSPISGHRSVSWYQQTPGQGLQFLFEYFSETQRNKGNFPGRFSGRQFSNSRSEMNVSTLELGDSALYLCASSLASHTYGDTQYFGPGTRLTVL.

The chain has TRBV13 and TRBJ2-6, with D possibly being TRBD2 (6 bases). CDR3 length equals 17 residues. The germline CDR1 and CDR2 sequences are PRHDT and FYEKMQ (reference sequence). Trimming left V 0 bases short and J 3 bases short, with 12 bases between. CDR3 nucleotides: TGTGCCAGCAGCTTAGGGGCAGGGAGGTTTGGGGCCAACGTCCTGACTTTC. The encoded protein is CASSLGAGRFGANVLTF.